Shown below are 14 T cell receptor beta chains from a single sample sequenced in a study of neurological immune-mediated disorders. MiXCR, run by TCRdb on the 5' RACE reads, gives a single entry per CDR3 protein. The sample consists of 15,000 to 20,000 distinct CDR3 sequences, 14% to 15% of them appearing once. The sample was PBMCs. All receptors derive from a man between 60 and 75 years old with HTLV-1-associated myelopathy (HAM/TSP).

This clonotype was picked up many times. CDR3 residues: CASRGSAKNIQYF. In DNA, the CDR3 is TGTGCCAGCAGGGGGTCGGCCAAAAACATTCAGTACTTC. The chain is built from TRBV6-2 or TRBV6-3 and TRBJ2-4; no reliable D call. Germline V gives CDR1 MNHEY, CDR2 SVGEGT. V lost 6 bases to trimming and J lost 1 base, with 7 bases between them. This CDR3 comprises 13 residues.

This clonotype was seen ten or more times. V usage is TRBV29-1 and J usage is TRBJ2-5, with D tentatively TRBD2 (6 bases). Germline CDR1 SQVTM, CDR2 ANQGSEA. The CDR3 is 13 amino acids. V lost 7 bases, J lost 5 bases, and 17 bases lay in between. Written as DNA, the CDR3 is TGCAGCGCCGATCGGGGCGGGGTGGAGACCCAGTACTTC. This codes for CSADRGGVETQYF.

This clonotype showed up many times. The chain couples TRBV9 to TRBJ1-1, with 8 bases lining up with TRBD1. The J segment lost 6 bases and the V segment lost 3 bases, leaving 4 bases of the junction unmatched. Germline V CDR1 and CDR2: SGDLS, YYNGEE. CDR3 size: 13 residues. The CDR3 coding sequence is TGTGCCAGCAGCGCTGACAGGGGCGCTGAAGCTTTCTTT. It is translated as CASSADRGAEAFF. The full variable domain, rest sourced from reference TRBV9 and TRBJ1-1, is DSGVTQTPKHLITATGQRVTLRCSPRSGDLSVYWYQQSLDQGLQFLIQYYNGEERAKGNILERFSAQQFPDLHSELNLSSLELGDSALYFCASSADRGAEAFFGQGTRLTVV.

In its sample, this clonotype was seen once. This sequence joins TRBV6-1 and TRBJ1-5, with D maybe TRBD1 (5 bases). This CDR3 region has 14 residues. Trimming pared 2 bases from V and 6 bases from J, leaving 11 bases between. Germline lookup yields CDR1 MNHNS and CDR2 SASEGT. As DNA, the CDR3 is TGTGCCAGCAGTGAACAGGGCGGAGGTCAGCCCCAGCATTTT. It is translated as CASSEQGGGQPQHF.

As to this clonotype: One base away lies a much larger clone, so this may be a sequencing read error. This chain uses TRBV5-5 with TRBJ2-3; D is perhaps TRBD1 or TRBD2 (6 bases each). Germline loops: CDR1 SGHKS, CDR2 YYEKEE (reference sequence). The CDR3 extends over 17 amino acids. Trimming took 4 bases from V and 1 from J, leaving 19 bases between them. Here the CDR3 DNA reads TGTGCCAGCAGCGATTACGGGGGCCGAACGGGCACAGATACGCAGTATTTT. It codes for CASSDYGGRTGTDTQYF. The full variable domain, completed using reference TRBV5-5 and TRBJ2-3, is DAGVTQSPTHLIKTRGQQVTLRCSPISGHKSVSWYQQVLGQGPQFIFQYYEKEERGRGNFPDRFSARQFPNYSSELNVNALLLGDSALYLCASSDYGGRTGTDTQYFGPGTRLTVL.

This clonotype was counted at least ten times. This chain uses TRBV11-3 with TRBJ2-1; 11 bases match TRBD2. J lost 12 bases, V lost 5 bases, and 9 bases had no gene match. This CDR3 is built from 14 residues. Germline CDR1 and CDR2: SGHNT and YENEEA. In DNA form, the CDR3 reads TGTGCCAGCAGCAGAAATGGGCTAGCGGGGGGGCAGTTCTTC. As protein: CASSRNGLAGGQFF.

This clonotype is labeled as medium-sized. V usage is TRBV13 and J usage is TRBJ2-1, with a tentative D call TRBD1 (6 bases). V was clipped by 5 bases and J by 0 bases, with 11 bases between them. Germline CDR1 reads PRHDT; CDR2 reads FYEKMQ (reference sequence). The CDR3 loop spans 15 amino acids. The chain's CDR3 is CASSPNRDSYNEQFF. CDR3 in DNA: TGTGCCAGCAGCCCGAACAGGGACTCCTACAATGAGCAGTTCTTC.

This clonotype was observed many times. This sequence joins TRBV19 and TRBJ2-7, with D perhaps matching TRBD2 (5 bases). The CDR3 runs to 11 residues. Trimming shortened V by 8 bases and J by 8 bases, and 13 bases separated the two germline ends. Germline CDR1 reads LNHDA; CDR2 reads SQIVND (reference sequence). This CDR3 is CASVEGTKQYF. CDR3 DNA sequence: TGTGCCAGTGTTGAGGGAACGAAGCAGTACTTC.

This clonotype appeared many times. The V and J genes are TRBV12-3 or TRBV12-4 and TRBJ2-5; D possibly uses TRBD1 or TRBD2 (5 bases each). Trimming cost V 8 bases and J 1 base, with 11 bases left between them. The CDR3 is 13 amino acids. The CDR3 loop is CASGYGTQETQYF. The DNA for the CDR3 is TGTGCCAGCGGTTATGGGACCCAAGAGACCCAGTACTTC.

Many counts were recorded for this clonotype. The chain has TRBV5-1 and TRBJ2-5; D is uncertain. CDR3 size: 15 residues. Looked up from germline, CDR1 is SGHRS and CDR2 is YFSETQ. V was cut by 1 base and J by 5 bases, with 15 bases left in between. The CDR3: CASSLQPRGEETQYF. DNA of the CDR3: TGCGCCAGCAGCTTGCAGCCCCGCGGTGAGGAGACCCAGTACTTC.

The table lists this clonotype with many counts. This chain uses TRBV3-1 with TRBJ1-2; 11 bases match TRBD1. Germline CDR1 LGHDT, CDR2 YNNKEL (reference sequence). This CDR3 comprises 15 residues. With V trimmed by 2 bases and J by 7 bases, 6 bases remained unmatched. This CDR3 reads CASSQHGQGAPGYTF. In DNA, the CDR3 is TGTGCCAGCAGCCAACATGGACAGGGGGCGCCTGGCTACACCTTC.

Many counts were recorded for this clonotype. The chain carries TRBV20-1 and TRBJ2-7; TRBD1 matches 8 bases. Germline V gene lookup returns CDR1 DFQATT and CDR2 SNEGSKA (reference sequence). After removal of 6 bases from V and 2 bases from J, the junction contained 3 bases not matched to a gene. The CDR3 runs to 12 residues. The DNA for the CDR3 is TGCAGTGCCCGGACAGGGCCCTACGAGCAGTACTTC. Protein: CSARTGPYEQYF.

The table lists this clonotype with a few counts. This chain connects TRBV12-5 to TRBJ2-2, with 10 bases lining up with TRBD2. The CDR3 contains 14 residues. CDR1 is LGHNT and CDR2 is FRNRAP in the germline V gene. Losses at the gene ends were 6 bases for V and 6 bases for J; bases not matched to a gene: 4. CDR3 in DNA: TGTGCTAGTGGCCCCCTAGCGGGGGCCGGGGAGCTGTTTTTT. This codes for CASGPLAGAGELFF.

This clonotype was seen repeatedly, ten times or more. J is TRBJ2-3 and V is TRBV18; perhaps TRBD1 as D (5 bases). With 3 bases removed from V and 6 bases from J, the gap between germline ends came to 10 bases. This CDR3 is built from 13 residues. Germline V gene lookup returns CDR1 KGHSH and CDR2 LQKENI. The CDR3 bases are TGTGCCAGCTCACCGGGGCTTTCGGATACGCAGTATTTT. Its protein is CASSPGLSDTQYF.